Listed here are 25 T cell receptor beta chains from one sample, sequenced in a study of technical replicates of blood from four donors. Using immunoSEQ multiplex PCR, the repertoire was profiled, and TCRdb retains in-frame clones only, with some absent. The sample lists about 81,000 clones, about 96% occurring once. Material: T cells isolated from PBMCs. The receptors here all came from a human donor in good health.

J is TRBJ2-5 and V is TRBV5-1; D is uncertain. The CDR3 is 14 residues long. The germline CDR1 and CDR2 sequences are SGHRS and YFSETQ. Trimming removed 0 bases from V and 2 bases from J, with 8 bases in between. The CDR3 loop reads CASSLVNGQETQYF. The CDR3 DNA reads TGCGCCAGCAGCTTGGTAAACGGTCAAGAGACCCAGTACTTC. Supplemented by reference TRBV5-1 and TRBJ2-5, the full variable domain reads KAGVTQTPRYLIKTRGQQVTLSCSPISGHRSVSWYQQTPGQGLQFLFEYFSETQRNKGNFPGRFSGRQFSNSRSEMNVSTLELGDSALYLCASSLVNGQETQYFGPGTRLLVL.

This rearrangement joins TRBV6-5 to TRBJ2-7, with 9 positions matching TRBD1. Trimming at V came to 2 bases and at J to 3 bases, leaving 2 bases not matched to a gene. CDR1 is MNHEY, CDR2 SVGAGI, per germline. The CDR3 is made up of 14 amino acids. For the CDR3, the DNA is TGTGCCAGCAGTTACCCGGGACAGGGCTACGAGCAGTACTTC. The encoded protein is CASSYPGQGYEQYF.

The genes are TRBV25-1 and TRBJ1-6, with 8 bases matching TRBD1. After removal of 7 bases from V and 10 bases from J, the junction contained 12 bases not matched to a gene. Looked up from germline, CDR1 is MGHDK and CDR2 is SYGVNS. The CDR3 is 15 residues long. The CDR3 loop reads CASTLQDRDDSPLHF. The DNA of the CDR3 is TGTGCCAGCACACTCCAGGACAGGGACGACTCACCCCTCCACTTT.

The CDR3 region has the DNA TGCGCCAGCAGCCAACAACGTTCAGGGGCCCCCACCACAGATACGCAGTATTTT. Amino acid sequence: CASSQQRSGAPTTDTQYF. The chain links TRBV4-1 to TRBJ2-3; maybe TRBD1 (6 bases). CDR3 size: 18 residues. In germline, CDR1 is MGHRA, CDR2 YSYEKL. V lost 2 bases, J lost 2 bases, and 20 bases lay in between.

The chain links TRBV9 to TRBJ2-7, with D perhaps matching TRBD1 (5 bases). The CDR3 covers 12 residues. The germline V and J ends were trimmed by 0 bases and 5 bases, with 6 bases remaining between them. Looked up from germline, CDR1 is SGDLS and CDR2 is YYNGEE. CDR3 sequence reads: CASSVEGDEQYF. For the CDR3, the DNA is TGTGCCAGCAGCGTAGAAGGGGACGAGCAGTACTTC.

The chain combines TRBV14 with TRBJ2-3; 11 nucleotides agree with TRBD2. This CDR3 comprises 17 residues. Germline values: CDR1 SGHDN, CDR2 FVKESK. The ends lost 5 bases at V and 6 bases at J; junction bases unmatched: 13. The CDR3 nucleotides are TGTGCCAGCAGCTTCGGTAGCACTAGCGGGAGTCTTGATACGCAGTATTTT. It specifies CASSFGSTSGSLDTQYF. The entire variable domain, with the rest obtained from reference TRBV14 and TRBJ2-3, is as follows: EAGVTQFPSHSVIEKGQTVTLRCDPISGHDNLYWYRRVMGKEIKFLLHFVKESKQDESGMPNNRFLAERTGGTYSTLKVQPAELEDSGVYFCASSFGSTSGSLDTQYFGPGTRLTVL.

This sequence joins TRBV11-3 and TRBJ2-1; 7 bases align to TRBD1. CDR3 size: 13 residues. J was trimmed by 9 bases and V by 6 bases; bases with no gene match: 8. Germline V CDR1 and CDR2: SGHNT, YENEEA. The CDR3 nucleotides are TGTGCCAGCAGTACCCAAGGACAGGTTGAGCAGTTCTTC. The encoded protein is CASSTQGQVEQFF. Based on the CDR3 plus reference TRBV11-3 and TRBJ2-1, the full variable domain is EAGVVQSPRYKIIEKKQPVAFWCNPISGHNTLYWYLQNLGQGPELLIRYENEEAVDDSQLPKDRFSAERLKGVDSTLKIQPAELGDSAVYLCASSTQGQVEQFFGPGTRLTVL.

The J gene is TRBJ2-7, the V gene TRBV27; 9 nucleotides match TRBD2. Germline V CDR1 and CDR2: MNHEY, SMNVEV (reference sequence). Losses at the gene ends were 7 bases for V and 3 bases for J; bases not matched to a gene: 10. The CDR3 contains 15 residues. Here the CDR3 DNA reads TGTGCCAGCAAACTGATACTAGCGGGCTTCTACGAGCAGTACTTC. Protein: CASKLILAGFYEQYF.

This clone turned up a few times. The CDR3 protein is CASSPTGHQPQHF. The DNA of the CDR3 is TGTGCCAGTAGTCCGACAGGGCATCAGCCCCAGCATTTT. This chain uses TRBV19 with TRBJ1-5; 7 bases fit TRBD1. Germline lookup yields CDR1 LNHDA and CDR2 SQIVND (reference sequence). The length of the CDR3 is 13 residues. V shed 5 bases and J 5 bases; nucleotides not matched to a gene: 3.

The CDR3 sequence is CASSYSPAGGWDEQYF. The CDR3 region has the DNA TGTGCCAGCAGTTACTCGCCCGCAGGGGGGTGGGACGAGCAGTACTTC. The genes are TRBV6-5 and TRBJ2-7; perhaps TRBD1 as D (7 bases). V was trimmed by 0 bases and J by 5 bases, leaving 17 bases between them. The CDR3 loop spans 16 amino acids. CDR1 is MNHEY, CDR2 SVGAGI, per germline.

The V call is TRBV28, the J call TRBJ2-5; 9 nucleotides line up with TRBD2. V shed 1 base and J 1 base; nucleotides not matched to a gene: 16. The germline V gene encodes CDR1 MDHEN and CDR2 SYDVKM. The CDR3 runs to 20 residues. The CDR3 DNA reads TGTGCCAGCAGTTTATCAGAGGGGCGGGAGGGCCCCCTTCTCCAAGAGACCCAGTACTTC. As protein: CASSLSEGREGPLLQETQYF.

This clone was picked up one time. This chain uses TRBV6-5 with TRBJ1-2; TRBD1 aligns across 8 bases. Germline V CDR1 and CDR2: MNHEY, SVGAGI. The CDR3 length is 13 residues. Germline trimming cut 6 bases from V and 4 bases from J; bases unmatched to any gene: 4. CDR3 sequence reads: CASRDRAPYGYTF. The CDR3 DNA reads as TGTGCCAGCAGGGACAGGGCCCCCTATGGCTACACCTTC.

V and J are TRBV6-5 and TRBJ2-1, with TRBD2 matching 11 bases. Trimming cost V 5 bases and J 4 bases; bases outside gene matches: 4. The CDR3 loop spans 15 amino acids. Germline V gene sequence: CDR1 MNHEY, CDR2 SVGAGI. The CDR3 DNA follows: TGTGCCAGCAGTACCACTAGCGGGGGTTACAATGAGCAGTTCTTC. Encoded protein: CASSTTSGGYNEQFF.

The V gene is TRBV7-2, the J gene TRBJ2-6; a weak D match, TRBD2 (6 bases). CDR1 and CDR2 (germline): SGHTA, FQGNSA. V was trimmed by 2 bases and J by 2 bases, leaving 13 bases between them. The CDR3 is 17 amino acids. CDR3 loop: CASSLIVSGAGANVLTF. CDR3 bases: TGTGCCAGCAGCTTAATCGTTTCGGGGGCTGGGGCCAACGTCCTGACTTTC.

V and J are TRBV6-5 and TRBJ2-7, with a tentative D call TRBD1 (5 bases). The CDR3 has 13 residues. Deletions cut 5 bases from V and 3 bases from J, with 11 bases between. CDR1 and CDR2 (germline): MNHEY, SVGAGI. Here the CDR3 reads CASSSGRDYEQYF. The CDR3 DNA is TGTGCCAGCAGTAGTGGCAGGGACTACGAGCAGTACTTC.

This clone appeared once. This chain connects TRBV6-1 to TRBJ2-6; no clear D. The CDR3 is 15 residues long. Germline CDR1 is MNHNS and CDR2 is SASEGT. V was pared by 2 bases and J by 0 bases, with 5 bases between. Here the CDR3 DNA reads TGTGCCAGCAGTGAACGAGTCTCTGGGGCCAACGTCCTGACTTTC. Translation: CASSERVSGANVLTF.

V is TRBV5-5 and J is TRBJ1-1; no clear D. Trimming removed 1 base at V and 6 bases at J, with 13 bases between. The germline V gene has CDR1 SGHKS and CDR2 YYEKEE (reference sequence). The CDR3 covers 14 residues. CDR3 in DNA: TGTGCCAGCAGCTTGTTCGAGTTATCCCCTGAAGCTTTCTTT. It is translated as CASSLFELSPEAFF.

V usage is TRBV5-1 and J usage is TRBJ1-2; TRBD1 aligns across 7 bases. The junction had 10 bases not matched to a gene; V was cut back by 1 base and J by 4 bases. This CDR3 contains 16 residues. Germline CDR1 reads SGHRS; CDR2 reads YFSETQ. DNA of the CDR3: TGCGCCAGCAGCTTGAATGCCCCGGGACAGATCTATGGCTACACCTTC. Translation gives CASSLNAPGQIYGYTF.

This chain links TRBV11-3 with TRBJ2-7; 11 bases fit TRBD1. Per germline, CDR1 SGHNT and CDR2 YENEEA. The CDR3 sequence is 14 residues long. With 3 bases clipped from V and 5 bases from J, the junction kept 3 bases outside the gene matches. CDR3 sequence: CASSFGQGAHEQYF. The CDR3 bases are TGTGCCAGCAGCTTTGGACAGGGGGCTCACGAGCAGTACTTC.

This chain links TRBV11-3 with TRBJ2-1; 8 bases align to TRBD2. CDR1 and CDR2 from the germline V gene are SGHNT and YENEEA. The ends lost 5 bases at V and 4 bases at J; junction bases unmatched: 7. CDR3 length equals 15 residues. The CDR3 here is CASSNQAGAYNEQFF. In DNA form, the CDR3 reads TGTGCCAGCAGCAACCAAGCGGGGGCGTACAATGAGCAGTTCTTC.

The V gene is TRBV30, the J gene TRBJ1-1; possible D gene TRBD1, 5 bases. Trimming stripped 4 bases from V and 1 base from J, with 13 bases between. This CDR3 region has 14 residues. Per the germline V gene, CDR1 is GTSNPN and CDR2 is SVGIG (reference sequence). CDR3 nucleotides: TGTGCCTGGATAGGGGAAGGCAGGAACACTGAAGCTTTCTTT. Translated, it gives CAWIGEGRNTEAFF.

The CDR3 loop reads CASSPRTGAYEQYF. DNA for the CDR3: TGTGCCAGCAGCCCACGGACAGGGGCGTACGAGCAGTACTTC. The V call is TRBV7-2, the J call TRBJ2-7; 9 nucleotides align to TRBD1. The V and J ends lost 5 bases and 4 bases, in that order; junction bases with no gene match: 6. Germline lookup yields CDR1 SGHTA and CDR2 FQGNSA. The CDR3 runs to 14 residues.

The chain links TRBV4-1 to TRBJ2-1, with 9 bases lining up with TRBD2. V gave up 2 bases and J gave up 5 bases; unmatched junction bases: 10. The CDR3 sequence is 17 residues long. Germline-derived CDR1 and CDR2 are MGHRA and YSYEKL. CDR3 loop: CASSQQVAGEFDNEQFF. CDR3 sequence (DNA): TGCGCCAGCAGCCAACAAGTAGCGGGAGAGTTCGACAATGAGCAGTTCTTC.

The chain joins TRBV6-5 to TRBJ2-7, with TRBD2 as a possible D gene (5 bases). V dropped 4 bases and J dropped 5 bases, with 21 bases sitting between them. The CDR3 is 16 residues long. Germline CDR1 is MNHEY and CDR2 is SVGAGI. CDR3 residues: CASSLTHGLRHHEQYF. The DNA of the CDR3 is TGTGCCAGCAGTTTAACACACGGACTCCGGCACCACGAGCAGTACTTC.

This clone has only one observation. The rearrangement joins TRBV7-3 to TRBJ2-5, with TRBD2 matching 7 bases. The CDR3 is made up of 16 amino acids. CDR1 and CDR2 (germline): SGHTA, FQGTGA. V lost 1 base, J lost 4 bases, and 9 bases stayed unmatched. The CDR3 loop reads CASSLRGGATGETQYF. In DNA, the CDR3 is TGTGCCAGCAGCTTAAGGGGGGGAGCGACGGGAGAGACCCAGTACTTC.